This T cell receptor (beta chain) was found in a study of OX40 agonist ivuxolimab in advanced cancers. Describing the broader study: The costimulatory receptor OX40 (CD134) was targeted by ivuxolimab, a fully human IgG2 agonistic monoclonal antibody. Patients were allowed to have had prior anti-PD-1, anti-PD-L1 or anti-CTLA-4 therapy, and more than 35% of the dose-escalation patients had been treated with checkpoint inhibitors. In the dose-escalation cohort, around four fifths of patients were male, and the mean age was around 65 years with a range of roughly 23 to 79. Of the roughly 54 patients in dose escalation, some 19 had hepatocellular carcinoma, some 15 had melanoma, 9 had renal cell carcinoma and 9 had head and neck cancer. The point of sequencing TCRbeta in the periphery was to test whether ivuxolimab changed TCR sequence diversity and drove clonal T-cell expansion. Intravenous ivuxolimab was administered to patients every 2 weeks at six dose levels: 0.01, 0.1, 0.3, 1.5, 3 and 10 mg/kg. The paper covers the monotherapy dose-escalation part of the phase I ivuxolimab trial, which included N of about 51 patients. Partial responses were achieved by three dose-escalation patients, of whom one had hepatocellular carcinoma and two had cutaneous melanoma. On the study overall, not on this receptor specifically: The antigen specificity of the peripheral T cells that underwent clonal expansion was not determined. In partial responders in the 0.1-3.0 mg/kg groups, normalized peripheral clonal expansion was found to be among the lowest, especially among CD8+ T cells. After ivuxolimab, CD8+ T cells had more expanded clones than CD4+ T cells on average. Low levels of normalized T-cell clonal expansion were also seen in some patients who did not respond. At doses from 0.1 to 3.0 mg/kg, clonal expansion was seen in both CD4+ and CD8+ blood T cells between baseline and week 6.

As to this clone: There is no known antigen for this receptor. No base qualities exist here, and no much larger clone lies one base off it.

Genomic DNA was extracted from sorted cells for sequencing of the TCRbeta CDR3 region. The immunoSEQ Assay was used to sequence the TCRbeta CDR3 regions. The source is immuneACCESS, and TCRdb retained only in-frame sequences with V and J called. Part of the clones is not carried over; for the studies checked, unresolved V genes explain less than half of this, and the remainder is unexplained. In this sample the table shows 100,000 to 140,000 clones, around 93% of which occur a single time. The ten largest clones represent roughly 1.1% of the sample. The trial excluded patients who had a history of autoimmune disease or were on systemic immunosuppression. Peripheral blood for TCR sequencing was collected from all dose cohorts at baseline, on cycle 4 day 1, and on cycle 7 day 1. Samples were obtained from an open-label, multicenter, first-in-human phase I dose-escalation trial of ivuxolimab. Adults with locally advanced or metastatic head and neck squamous cell, hepatocellular, melanoma or renal cell carcinoma were enrolled in the trial. Before TCR sequencing, CD4+ T cells and CD8+ T cells were sorted from peripheral blood as separate populations.

Trimming removed 8 bases from V and 8 bases from J, leaving 9 bases between the germline ends. Sequences MDHEN (CDR1) and SYDVKM (CDR2) are obtained from the germline V gene. The CDR3 holds 10 amino acids from the cysteine to the phenylalanine. Only CDR3 DNA remains: 30 bases, in frame from the first base. The material was CD4+ or CD8+ T cells sorted from blood, obtained in a trial of the OX40 agonist ivuxolimab. The sequence was collected from an adult with an advanced solid tumor such as melanoma, head and neck, liver or kidney cancer. The chain is made from TRBV28 and TRBJ1-2; TRBD1 is possibly the D segment (6 matching bases). The DNA is TGTGCCAGCTCTGGGACAGGCTACACCTTC. It codes for CASSGTGYTF.